The 21 T cell receptor beta chains given below trace back to one sample, sequenced in a study of post-analysis software for immune sequencing data. Their antigen targets remain unknown. The TCR beta cDNA libraries contained unique molecular identifiers. TCRdb reprocessed the PCR reads via MiXCR and lists one record per CDR3 protein. The sample has hundreds of thousands of distinct CDR3 sequences; 25% to 30% are singletons. General study results and limits: In patients, TRBV5-6, TRBV5-1 and TRBV20-1 belonged to roughly five TRBV segments found more frequently than in controls.

The sample was blood. These receptors originate from a girl aged 5-17 years with multiple sclerosis.

This clonotype was recorded a few times. The chain uses TRBV20-1 and TRBJ2-4, with D tentatively TRBD1 or TRBD2 (6 bases each). V lost 6 bases and J 8 bases, leaving 29 bases between the germline ends. The CDR3 consists of 17 residues. In germline, CDR1 is DFQATT, CDR2 SNEGSKA (reference sequence). The CDR3 here is CSAPGGFSRGAGDIQYF. CDR3 DNA sequence: TGCAGTGCCCCAGGCGGGTTTTCGAGGGGGGCAGGGGACATTCAGTACTTC.

The V gene is TRBV5-6, the J gene TRBJ2-6; D is uncertain. There are 16 residues in the CDR3. Per germline, CDR1 SGHDT and CDR2 YYEEEE. The germline V and J ends were trimmed by 4 bases and 0 bases, with 11 bases remaining between them. CDR3 coding DNA: TGTGCCAGCAGCCCTTACTACTCCTCTGGGGCCAACGTCCTGACTTTC. Translating gives CASSPYYSSGANVLTF.

The chain employs TRBV7-6 and TRBJ2-1; maybe TRBD2 (6 bases). Germline CDR1 reads SGHVS; CDR2 reads FNYEAQ. V was trimmed by 1 base and J by 3 bases, leaving 19 bases between them. This CDR3 comprises 18 residues. CDR3 coding DNA: TGTGCCAGCAGCTTAGAAGAGTATGGGACTGCCCTCTACAATGAGCAGTTCTTC. Protein: CASSLEEYGTALYNEQFF.

This clonotype showed up just a few times. The V and J genes are TRBV6-6 and TRBJ2-1; 8 nucleotides line up with TRBD1. V lost 4 bases, J lost 4 bases, and 12 bases stayed unmatched. CDR3 length: 17 residues. Germline lookup yields CDR1 MNHNY and CDR2 SVGAGI (reference sequence). The CDR3 here is CASSSTTGTGIYNEQFF. CDR3 sequence (DNA): TGTGCCAGCAGTTCTACGACCGGGACAGGAATATACAATGAGCAGTTCTTC.

The V gene is TRBV18, the J gene TRBJ1-2; the match to TRBD1 covers 7 bases. Trimming cost V 3 bases and J 6 bases; bases outside gene matches: 7. The length of the CDR3 is 14 residues. The V gene's germline CDR1 is KGHSH and CDR2 LQKENI. As DNA, the CDR3 is TGTGCCAGCTCACCCGACAGGGAGGGCGATGGCTACACCTTC. As protein: CASSPDREGDGYTF.

This clonotype was recorded many times. The CDR3 DNA follows: TGCAGTGCTCCCAGGACAGGGCTCCAAGAGACCCAGTACTTC. This codes for CSAPRTGLQETQYF. This rearrangement joins TRBV20-1 to TRBJ2-5, with 8 bases identical to TRBD1. Germline lookup yields CDR1 DFQATT and CDR2 SNEGSKA (reference sequence). The CDR3 runs 14 residues. V dropped 5 bases and J dropped 1; count of bases not matched to a gene: 6.

J is TRBJ2-7 and V is TRBV28; 11 bases line up with TRBD2. CDR3 length: 16 amino acids. Trimming cost V 6 bases and J 2 bases; bases outside gene matches: 9. Per germline, CDR1 MDHEN and CDR2 SYDVKM. The CDR3 DNA is TGTGCCAGCAGACGACACGGGACTAGCGGCACCTACGAGCAGTACTTC. This codes for CASRRHGTSGTYEQYF.

This clonotype was detected only a few times. The chain employs TRBV27 and TRBJ1-5; no clear D gene. The CDR3 spans 12 residues. The germline V gene encodes CDR1 MNHEY and CDR2 SMNVEV (reference sequence). The CDR3 DNA is TGTGGGTCTGGGGATAGCAATCAGCCCCAGCATTTT. It encodes CGSGDSNQPQHF.

The chain is built from TRBV7-9 and TRBJ2-7; D might be TRBD2 (6 bases). The germline CDR1 and CDR2 sequences are SEHNR and FQNEAQ (reference sequence). Trimming took off 0 bases at V and 2 bases at J, with 11 bases between the two ends. The CDR3 consists of 15 residues. The CDR3 loop reads CASSLASGYPYEQYF. Here the CDR3 DNA reads TGTGCCAGCAGCTTAGCGAGCGGGTATCCCTACGAGCAGTACTTC.

The genes are TRBV7-9 and TRBJ2-7; TRBD1 or TRBD2 may be the D gene (5 bases each). The ends were cut back, 5 bases at V and 13 bases at J, with 15 bases in the middle. The CDR3 runs to 11 residues. CDR1 SEHNR and CDR2 FQNEAQ come from the germline V gene (reference sequence). The CDR3 DNA is TGTGCCAGCAGCCTAGGACAAGCGGCTTACTTC. It translates to CASSLGQAAYF.

The chain joins TRBV3-1 to TRBJ2-1; D is unresolved. The CDR3 has 13 residues. The V and J ends lost 4 bases and 3 bases respectively, with 7 bases between them. Germline CDR1 reads LGHDT; CDR2 reads YNNKEL (reference sequence). CDR3 coding DNA: TGTGCCAGCAGCCGAGAAAGCTACAATGAGCAGTTCTTC. Translated, it gives CASSRESYNEQFF.

CDR3 amino acids: CSAPPPGTGNNEQFF. The CDR3 nucleotides are TGCAGTGCTCCTCCGCCAGGGACAGGAAACAATGAGCAGTTCTTC. The chain combines TRBV20-1 with TRBJ2-1; 8 nucleotides align to TRBD1. With V trimmed by 5 bases and J by 5 bases, 11 bases remained unmatched. Germline CDR1 and CDR2: DFQATT and SNEGSKA (reference sequence). The CDR3 has 15 amino acids.

This clonotype showed up just a few times. The chain combines TRBV6-5 with TRBJ1-5; a possible D gene is TRBD1 (5 bases). V lost 5 bases to trimming and J lost 4 bases, with 15 bases between them. CDR3 length: 15 amino acids. Germline V gene data show CDR1 as MNHEY and CDR2 as SVGAGI. The CDR3 nucleotides are TGTGCCAGCAGTGACCAGGGTTGGGGAAATCAGCCCCAGCATTTT. Translating gives CASSDQGWGNQPQHF.

This clonotype was found a few times. This chain joins TRBV4-1 and TRBJ1-1, with D perhaps matching TRBD1 (5 bases). Germline V lookup: CDR1 MGHRA, CDR2 YSYEKL. V was trimmed by 2 bases and J by 3 bases, leaving 13 bases between them. The CDR3 runs 15 residues. CDR3 residues: CASSQTSTVYTEAFF. CDR3 nucleotides: TGCGCCAGCAGCCAAACTTCGACAGTCTACACTGAAGCTTTCTTT.

There are a few counts of this clonotype. The chain carries TRBV6-6 and TRBJ1-1; D is unclear. Germline CDR1 and CDR2: MNHNY and SVGAGI (reference sequence). This CDR3 is 13 amino acids long. Trimming pared 2 bases from V and 4 bases from J, leaving 8 bases between. The CDR3 coding sequence is TGTGCCAGCAGTTACAGGGAGGCCACTGAAGCTTTCTTT. It codes for CASSYREATEAFF.

This chain joins TRBV27 and TRBJ2-1, with D tentatively TRBD2 (6 bases). CDR1 is MNHEY, CDR2 SMNVEV, per germline (reference sequence). Trimming took 3 bases from V and 12 from J, leaving 12 bases between them. This CDR3 comprises 12 residues. DNA for the CDR3: TGTGCCAGCAGTTTTCGGTGGGGGGTGCAGTTCTTC. Its protein is CASSFRWGVQFF.

The rearrangement joins TRBV6-1 to TRBJ2-2, with D perhaps TRBD1 or TRBD2 (6 bases each). The CDR3 runs 15 residues. Germline V gene data show CDR1 as MNHNS and CDR2 as SASEGT. V lost 4 bases and J lost 4, with 13 bases in between. The CDR3 is CASSGWGAGTGELFF. Here the CDR3 DNA reads TGTGCCAGCAGTGGTTGGGGGGCGGGCACCGGGGAGCTGTTTTTT.

The rearrangement uses TRBV20-1 and TRBJ1-4; weak D call: TRBD1 (5 bases). Looked up from germline, CDR1 is DFQATT and CDR2 is SNEGSKA (reference sequence). This CDR3 contains 13 residues. Trimming stripped 6 bases from V and 11 bases from J, with 19 bases between. As DNA, the CDR3 is TGCAGTGCCGAGGGACCGGCGAAGCGGAAACTGTTTTTT. Protein sequence: CSAEGPAKRKLFF.

This clonotype was seen only a few times. The chain combines TRBV9 with TRBJ1-1; D perhaps matches TRBD1 (5 bases). V shed 6 bases and J shed 4 bases, with 16 bases lying between them. The CDR3 sequence is 14 residues long. Germline V gene sequence: CDR1 SGDLS, CDR2 YYNGEE. This CDR3 reads CASTRGSSITEAFF. DNA of the CDR3: TGTGCCAGCACCCGGGGGTCAAGCATCACTGAAGCTTTCTTT.

Note on this clonotype: This may arise from a read error, as a much more abundant clone is one base away. The chain employs TRBV5-5 and TRBJ2-1; D gene uncertain. The ends were cut back, 7 bases at V and 6 bases at J, with 17 bases in the middle. This CDR3 region has 14 residues. Germline V gene sequence: CDR1 SGHKS, CDR2 YYEKEE (reference sequence). The CDR3 loop reads CASQPDWGVNEQFF. The CDR3 region has the DNA TGTGCCAGCCAGCCTGATTGGGGTGTCAATGAGCAGTTCTTC. The full variable domain, rest sourced from reference TRBV5-5 and TRBJ2-1, is DAGVTQSPTHLIKTRGQQVTLRCSPISGHKSVSWYQQVLGQGPQFIFQYYEKEERGRGNFPDRFSARQFPNYSSELNVNALLLGDSALYLCASQPDWGVNEQFFGPGTRLTVL.

With respect to this clonotype: The conserved phenylalanine or tryptophan is not found at the CDR3 terminus, so this likely reflects a read error. The chain employs TRBV5-6 and TRBJ2-5; 7 bases are shared with TRBD2. The CDR3 sequence is 17 residues long. Germline loops: CDR1 SGHDT, CDR2 YYEEEE. The V gene end was trimmed by 0 bases and the J gene end by 5 bases; junction bases not matched to a gene: 13. CDR3 region: CASSLGGRGVTVETQYV. CDR3 nucleotides: TGTGCCAGCAGCTTGGGAGGCCGGGGGGTTACGGTGGAGACCCAGTACGTC.